Each of the 6 T cell receptor beta chains below was sequenced from the same sample in a study of cytomegalovirus exposure and HLA in healthy donors (TCRdb year 2017). The library was generated by the immunoSEQ multiplex PCR assay. Not all clones reach the TCRdb copy of this immuneACCESS table, which keeps in-frame sequences only. Checked studies attribute under half of the gap to unresolved V genes and leave the rest unexplained. Recorded for this sample are over 45,000 clones; 90% of them occurred a single time. The ten largest clones capture 1% to 1.2% of the sample. Sequencing used PBMCs. These receptors all come from a man between 18 and 35 years old in good health and CMV-seronegative.

V is TRBV2 and J is TRBJ1-1; unclear D gene. Trimming left V 7 bases short and J 1 base short, with 13 bases between. The germline V gene has CDR1 SNHLY and CDR2 FYNNEI. This CDR3 comprises 14 residues. The CDR3 loop reads CASTERRGNTEAFF. The CDR3 bases are TGTGCCAGCACCGAGAGACGGGGGAACACTGAAGCTTTCTTT.

The chain has TRBV6-1 and TRBJ2-1; 8 bases are shared with TRBD2. Germline V gene lookup returns CDR1 MNHNS and CDR2 SASEGT. V lost 8 bases and J lost 8; bases outside the gene matches: 14. This CDR3 has 15 amino acids. The CDR3 sequence: CASCSRTSKYDEQFF. The CDR3 DNA sequence: TGTGCCAGCTGTTCTCGGACTAGCAAGTACGATGAGCAGTTCTTC.

The V gene is TRBV29-1, the J gene TRBJ2-1; TRBD2 matches at 9 bases. CDR1 SQVTM and CDR2 ANQGSEA come from the germline V gene. This CDR3 contains 16 residues. V shed 0 bases and J 9 bases; nucleotides not matched to a gene: 12. Written as DNA, the CDR3 is TGCAGCGTTGAAGATTTTGGGATAGCGGGAGTGGTTGAGCAGTTCTTC. As protein: CSVEDFGIAGVVEQFF.

The chain recombines TRBV5-1 with TRBJ2-7; D unresolved. The ends were cut back, 2 bases at V and 0 bases at J, with 9 bases in the middle. This CDR3 has 14 residues. Germline loops: CDR1 SGHRS, CDR2 YFSETQ. The CDR3 DNA follows: TGCGCCAGCAGCTTAAGCGTCAGCTCCTACGAGCAGTACTTC. The encoded protein is CASSLSVSSYEQYF.

V is TRBV11-3 and J is TRBJ2-1; TRBD2 might be the D (5 bases). This CDR3 is built from 15 residues. V was pared by 4 bases and J by 8 bases, with 18 bases between. The germline V gene has CDR1 SGHNT and CDR2 YENEEA. CDR3 loop: CASSSTPLAGDEQFF. In DNA form, the CDR3 reads TGTGCCAGCAGCTCCACCCCTCTGGCCGGGGATGAGCAGTTCTTC.

This clone was seen only a few times. The chain is built from TRBV4-1 and TRBJ1-4; tentative D call: TRBD1 (5 bases). V was trimmed by 8 bases and J by 0 bases, leaving 13 bases between them. CDR1 MGHRA and CDR2 YSYEKL come from the germline V gene. The CDR3 consists of 15 residues. CDR3: CASAGLLATNEKLFF. CDR3 nucleotide sequence: TGCGCCAGCGCGGGGCTGCTTGCAACTAATGAAAAACTGTTTTTT.